The rows below give T cell receptor beta chains drawn from one sample of a study of OX40 agonist ivuxolimab in advanced cancers. Some clones are missing from TCRdb's copy, which holds only in-frame ones; the method was immunoSEQ multiplex PCR. The sample holds over 65,000 clones; 65% to 90% are singletons and the top ten take about 2%. The sample in question was CD4+ or CD8+ T cells sorted from blood, obtained in a trial of the OX40 agonist ivuxolimab. Receptor source: an adult with an advanced solid tumor such as melanoma, head and neck, liver or kidney cancer. Each CDR3 is given with its conserved first and last residue. D genes are given only for firm matches.

j_call,v_call,d_call,cdr3_aa
TRBJ2-3,TRBV2,.,CASSEILGPPGTDTQYF
TRBJ1-2,TRBV28,.,CASSQNLNYGYTF
TRBJ2-3,TRBV4-1,TRBD1,CASSHLGRDRGTDTQYF
TRBJ2-6,TRBV30,.,CAWSSLWANVLTF
TRBJ2-7,TRBV28,.,CASNLRNVGSYEQYF
TRBJ2-7,TRBV28,TRBD1,CASSLVWGTGVYEQYF
TRBJ2-3,TRBV10-1,.,CASSESILGNKETITDTQYF
TRBJ1-6,TRBV5-1,TRBD1,CASSPGTGGSPLHF
TRBJ2-2,TRBV20-1,.,CSARDTGELFF
TRBJ2-1,TRBV5-4,.,CASSLPDSYNEQFF
TRBJ2-3,TRBV2,.,CASSLQGPHTDTQYF
TRBJ1-2,TRBV19,.,CASSISTGRANYGYTF
TRBJ2-7,TRBV2,.,CASSPRAINEQYF
TRBJ2-6,TRBV23-1,.,CASSRPGNLTGANVLTF
TRBJ1-6,TRBV19,TRBD1,CASSTTGDARTPLHF
TRBJ1-2,TRBV6-5,.,CASSLDGLYGYTF
TRBJ2-1,TRBV19,TRBD1,CASSISLGGTGVNNEQFF
TRBJ2-1,TRBV11-3,TRBD1,CASSYRDRGYNEQFF
TRBJ2-1,TRBV5-1,.,CASSLERGLGGQFF
TRBJ1-1,TRBV5-4,.,CASSSAAAVRAEGAFF
TRBJ2-7,TRBV11-1,TRBD1,CASSSQGQGRSYEQYF
TRBJ2-7,TRBV30,.,CAWSVYEQYF
TRBJ2-7,TRBV28,.,CASSPGGNYEQYF
TRBJ1-2,TRBV30,.,CAWSPPRHRAVYGYTF
TRBJ2-3,TRBV7-2,.,CASSLARSDTQYF
TRBJ2-7,TRBV6-1,.,CASSGAYEQYF
TRBJ1-2,TRBV29-1,.,CSGNRRTNYGYTF
TRBJ2-3,TRBV5-1,TRBD2,CASSLGTSGDTQYF
TRBJ1-1,TRBV18,TRBD1,CASSPGTGGGIEAFF
TRBJ2-5,TRBV4-2,TRBD2,CASSPDGTRAQETQYF
TRBJ2-1,TRBV28,TRBD1,CASRSGTGTHNEQFF
TRBJ2-1,TRBV11-2,TRBD1,CASSSGTGHNEQFF
TRBJ2-7,TRBV27,TRBD1,CASSRTGLHEQYF
TRBJ2-3,TRBV28,.,CASSLWELGTTYTDTQYF
TRBJ2-5,TRBV5-4,TRBD1,CASSLGQGAWETQYF
TRBJ2-7,TRBV5-6,TRBD1,CASSLTGGQGFF
TRBJ2-7,TRBV5-5,.,CASRDTTTLGEQYF
.,TRBV28,TRBD1,CASSRPGQGIIEQYF
TRBJ2-5,TRBV15,TRBD1,CATSRGTGETQYF
TRBJ2-1,TRBV5-5,TRBD1,CASSRSGGEQFF
TRBJ1-5,TRBV9,.,CASSIHSDNQPQHF
TRBJ2-7,TRBV27,TRBD1,CASSLSLDRGAEQYF
TRBJ1-5,TRBV7-8,TRBD1,CASSWDRLNQPQHF
TRBJ1-4,TRBV29-1,.,CSVGRRGAGNEKLFF
TRBJ2-5,TRBV5-6,.,CASSSGPDETQYF
TRBJ1-1,TRBV7-2,.,CASSLLVGGNTEAFF
TRBJ2-2,TRBV4-2,.,CASSQDWGPLNTGELFF
TRBJ1-6,TRBV6-5,.,CASSYGHYNSPLHF
TRBJ1-1,TRBV13,.,CASSHPNRVGGMNTEAFF
TRBJ1-1,TRBV6-1,TRBD1,CASSADRVGEAFF
TRBJ2-5,TRBV19,TRBD1,CASSTGTGGLRETQYF
TRBJ2-1,TRBV19,TRBD1,CASTGGHNEQFF
TRBJ2-7,TRBV28,.,CASRNRDRAYEQYF
TRBJ1-4,TRBV30,TRBD1,CAWREGAGEKLFF
TRBJ1-4,TRBV18,.,CASSPAQGGGKLFF
TRBJ1-2,TRBV19,TRBD1,CASSSYRGADYGYTF
TRBJ2-4,TRBV15,TRBD1,CATSKLGQTKNIQYF
TRBJ2-1,TRBV6-5,.,CASSYDDEQFF